The sequence of this TCR beta chain was determined in a study of T cell responses to AZD1222 COVID-19 vaccine. Study-level findings and limits: Repertoire sampling occurred only after the peak T cell response.

Looked up from germline, CDR1 is MNHEY and CDR2 is SVGAGI. CDR3 length: 15 residues. This clone showed up just once. What it binds is not known. The germline gene is not matched at one end of the junction; a read error may be the cause. Pooling covered second doses at about 4 or about 12 weeks. The repertoire was sequenced with immunoSEQ multiplex PCR; TCRdb's copy has only in-frame clones and lacks some. The data hold about 160,000 clones, with 92% observed a single time. The TCR comes from an adult who received the AZD1222 COVID-19 vaccine. This specimen consisted of peripheral blood, obtained 28 days after the second AZD1222 dose. This rearrangement joins TRBV6-5 to TRBJ1-2; perhaps TRBD1 as D (5 bases). CDR3 amino acids: CVSSLVGDFVYGYTF. CDR3 DNA sequence: TGTGTCAGCAGTTTGGTAGGGGATTTCGTCTATGGCTACACCTTC.